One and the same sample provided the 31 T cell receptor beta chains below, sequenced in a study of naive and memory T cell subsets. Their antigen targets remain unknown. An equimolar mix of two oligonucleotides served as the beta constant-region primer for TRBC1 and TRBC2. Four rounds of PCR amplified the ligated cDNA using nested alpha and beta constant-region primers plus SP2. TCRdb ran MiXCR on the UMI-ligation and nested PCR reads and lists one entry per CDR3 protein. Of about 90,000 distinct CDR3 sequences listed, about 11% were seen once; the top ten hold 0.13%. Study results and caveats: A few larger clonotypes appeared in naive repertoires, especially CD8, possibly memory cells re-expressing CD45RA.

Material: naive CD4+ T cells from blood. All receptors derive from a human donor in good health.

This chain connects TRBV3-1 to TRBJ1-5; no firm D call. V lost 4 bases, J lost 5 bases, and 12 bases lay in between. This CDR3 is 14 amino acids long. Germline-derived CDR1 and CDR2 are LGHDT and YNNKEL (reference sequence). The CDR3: CASSPMPQDQPQHF. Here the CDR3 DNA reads TGTGCCAGCAGCCCAATGCCCCAAGATCAGCCCCAGCATTTT.

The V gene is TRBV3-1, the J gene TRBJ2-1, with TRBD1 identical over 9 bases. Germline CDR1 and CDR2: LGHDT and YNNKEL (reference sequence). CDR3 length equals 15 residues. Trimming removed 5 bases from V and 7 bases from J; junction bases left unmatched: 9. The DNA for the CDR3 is TGTGCCAGCAGCAAACAGGGGGCAGGTAGGAATGAGCAGTTCTTC. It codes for CASSKQGAGRNEQFF.

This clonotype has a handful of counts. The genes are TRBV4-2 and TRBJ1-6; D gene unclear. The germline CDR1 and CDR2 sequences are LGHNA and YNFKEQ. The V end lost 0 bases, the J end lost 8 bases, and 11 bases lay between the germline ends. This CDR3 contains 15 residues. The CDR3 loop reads CASSQDRDGDSPLHF. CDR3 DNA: TGTGCCAGCAGCCAAGATAGGGATGGGGATTCACCCCTCCACTTT.

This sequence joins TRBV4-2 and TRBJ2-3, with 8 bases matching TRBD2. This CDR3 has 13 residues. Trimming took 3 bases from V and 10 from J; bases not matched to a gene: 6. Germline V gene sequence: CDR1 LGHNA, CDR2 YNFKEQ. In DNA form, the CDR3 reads TGTGCCAGCAGCCATCCCGGGGGGGGTCCGCAGTATTTT. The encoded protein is CASSHPGGGPQYF.

This CDR3 reads CASRPGRHTDTQYF. DNA of the CDR3: TGTGCCAGCAGACCGGGACGACACACAGATACGCAGTATTTT. The genes are TRBV12-3 or TRBV12-4 and TRBJ2-3; D assignment may be TRBD1 or TRBD2 (5 bases each). V gave up 6 bases and J gave up 2 bases, with 12 bases separating them. This CDR3 region has 14 residues.

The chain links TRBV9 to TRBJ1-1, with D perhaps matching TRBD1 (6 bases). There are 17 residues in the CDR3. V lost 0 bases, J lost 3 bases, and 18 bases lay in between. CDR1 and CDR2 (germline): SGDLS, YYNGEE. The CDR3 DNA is TGTGCCAGCAGCGTAGCCCCCCAGGGGAGTAGGGACACTGAAGCTTTCTTT. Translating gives CASSVAPQGSRDTEAFF.

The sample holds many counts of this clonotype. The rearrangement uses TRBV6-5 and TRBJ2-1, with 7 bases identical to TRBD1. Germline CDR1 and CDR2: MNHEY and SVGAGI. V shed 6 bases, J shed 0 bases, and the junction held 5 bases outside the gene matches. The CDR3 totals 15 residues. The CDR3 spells CASSLDRSSYNEQFF. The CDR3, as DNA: TGTGCCAGCAGCCTGGACAGGAGCTCCTACAATGAGCAGTTCTTC.

The CDR3 sequence is CSASTGPQETQYF. CDR3 sequence (DNA): TGCAGTGCTAGCACAGGTCCACAAGAGACCCAGTACTTC. The chain joins TRBV20-1 to TRBJ2-5, with a tentative D call TRBD1 (5 bases). In germline, CDR1 is DFQATT, CDR2 SNEGSKA (reference sequence). The CDR3 totals 13 residues. Trimming shortened V by 3 bases and J by 2 bases, and 10 bases separated the two germline ends.

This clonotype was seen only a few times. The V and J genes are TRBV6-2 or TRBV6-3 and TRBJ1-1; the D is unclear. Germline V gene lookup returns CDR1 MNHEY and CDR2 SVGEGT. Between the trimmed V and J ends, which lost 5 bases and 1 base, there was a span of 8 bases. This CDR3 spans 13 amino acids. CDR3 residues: CASSDRRNTEAFF. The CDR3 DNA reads TGTGCCAGCAGTGACCGAAGGAACACTGAAGCTTTCTTT.

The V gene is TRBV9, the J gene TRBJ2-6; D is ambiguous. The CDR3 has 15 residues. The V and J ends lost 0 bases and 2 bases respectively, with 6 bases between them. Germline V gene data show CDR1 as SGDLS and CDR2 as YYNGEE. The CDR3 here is CASSVGTAGANVLTF. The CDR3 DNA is TGTGCCAGCAGCGTAGGGACGGCTGGGGCCAACGTCCTGACTTTC.

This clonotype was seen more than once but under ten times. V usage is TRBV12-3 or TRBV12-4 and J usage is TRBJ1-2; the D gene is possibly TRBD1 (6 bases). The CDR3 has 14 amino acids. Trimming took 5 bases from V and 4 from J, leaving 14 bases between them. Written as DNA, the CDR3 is TGTGCCAGCAGTGCGGACAGACCATCCTATGGCTACACCTTC. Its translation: CASSADRPSYGYTF.

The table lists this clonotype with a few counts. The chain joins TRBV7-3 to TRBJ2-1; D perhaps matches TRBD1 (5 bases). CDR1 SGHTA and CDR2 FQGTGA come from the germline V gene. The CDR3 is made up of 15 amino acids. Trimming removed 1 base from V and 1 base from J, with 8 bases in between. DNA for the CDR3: TGTGCCAGCAGCTTAAGGACATCTTCCTACAATGAGCAGTTCTTC. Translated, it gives CASSLRTSSYNEQFF.

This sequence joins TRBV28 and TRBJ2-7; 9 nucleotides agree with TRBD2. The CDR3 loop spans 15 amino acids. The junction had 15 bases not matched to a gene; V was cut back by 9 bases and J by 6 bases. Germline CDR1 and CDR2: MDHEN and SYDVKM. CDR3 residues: CASGETIAGALEQYF. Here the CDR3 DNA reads TGTGCCAGTGGTGAGACTATAGCGGGAGCCCTCGAGCAGTACTTC.

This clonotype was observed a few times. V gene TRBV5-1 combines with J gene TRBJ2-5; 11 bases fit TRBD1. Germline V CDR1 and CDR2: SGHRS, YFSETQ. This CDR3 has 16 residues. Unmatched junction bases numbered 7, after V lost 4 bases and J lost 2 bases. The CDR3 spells CASSRGQGATQETQYF. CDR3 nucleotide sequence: TGCGCCAGCAGCAGAGGACAGGGGGCCACACAAGAGACCCAGTACTTC. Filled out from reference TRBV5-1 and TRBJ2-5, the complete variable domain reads KAGVTQTPRYLIKTRGQQVTLSCSPISGHRSVSWYQQTPGQGLQFLFEYFSETQRNKGNFPGRFSGRQFSNSRSEMNVSTLELGDSALYLCASSRGQGATQETQYFGPGTRLLVL.

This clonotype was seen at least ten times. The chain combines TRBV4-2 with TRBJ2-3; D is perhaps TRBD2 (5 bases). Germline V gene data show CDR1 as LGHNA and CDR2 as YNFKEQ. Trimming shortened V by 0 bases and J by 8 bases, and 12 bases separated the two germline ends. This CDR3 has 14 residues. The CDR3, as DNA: TGTGCCAGCAGCCAAGAGTTAGCGACCGGTACGCAGTATTTT. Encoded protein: CASSQELATGTQYF.

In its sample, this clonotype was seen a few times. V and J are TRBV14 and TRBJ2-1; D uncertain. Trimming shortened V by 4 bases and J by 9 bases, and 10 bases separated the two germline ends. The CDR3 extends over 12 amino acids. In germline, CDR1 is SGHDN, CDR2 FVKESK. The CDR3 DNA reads TGTGCCAGCAGCCGGGTTTACGGTGAGCAGTTCTTC. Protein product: CASSRVYGEQFF. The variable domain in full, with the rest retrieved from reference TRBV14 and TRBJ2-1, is EAGVTQFPSHSVIEKGQTVTLRCDPISGHDNLYWYRRVMGKEIKFLLHFVKESKQDESGMPNNRFLAERTGGTYSTLKVQPAELEDSGVYFCASSRVYGEQFFGPGTRLTVL.

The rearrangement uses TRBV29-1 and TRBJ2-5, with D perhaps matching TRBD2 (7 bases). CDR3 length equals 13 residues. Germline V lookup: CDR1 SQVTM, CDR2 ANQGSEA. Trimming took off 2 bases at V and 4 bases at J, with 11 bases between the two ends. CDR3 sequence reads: CSVEQGGGETQYF. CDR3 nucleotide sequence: TGCAGCGTTGAACAGGGAGGGGGAGAGACCCAGTACTTC.

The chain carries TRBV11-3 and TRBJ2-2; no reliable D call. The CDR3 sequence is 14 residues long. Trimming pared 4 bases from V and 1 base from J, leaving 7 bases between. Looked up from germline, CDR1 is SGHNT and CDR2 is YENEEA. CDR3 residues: CASSSEKNTGELFF. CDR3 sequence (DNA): TGTGCCAGCAGCTCGGAAAAGAACACCGGGGAGCTGTTTTTT.

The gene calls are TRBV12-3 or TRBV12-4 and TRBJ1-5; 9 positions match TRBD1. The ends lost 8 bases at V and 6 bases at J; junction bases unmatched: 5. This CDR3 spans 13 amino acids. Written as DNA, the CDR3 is TGTGCCAGCCCGGGACAGGGAGGTCAGCCCCAGCATTTT. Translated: CASPGQGGQPQHF.

In DNA, the CDR3 is TGTGCCAGCAGCTCCATTCTGACAGGGAGCTCCTACAATGAGCAGTTCTTC. It translates to CASSSILTGSSYNEQFF. The chain recombines TRBV7-9 with TRBJ2-1, with TRBD1 matching over 7 bases. There are 17 residues in the CDR3. Germline assignment: CDR1 SEHNR and CDR2 FQNEAQ (reference sequence). The J segment lost 0 bases and the V segment lost 4 bases, leaving 9 bases of the junction unmatched.

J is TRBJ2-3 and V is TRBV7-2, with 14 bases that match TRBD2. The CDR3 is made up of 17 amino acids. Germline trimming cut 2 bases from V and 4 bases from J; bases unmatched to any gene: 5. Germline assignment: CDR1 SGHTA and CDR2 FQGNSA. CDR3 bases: TGTGCCAGCAGCTTACACGGGACTAGCGGGAGTTCAGATACGCAGTATTTT. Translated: CASSLHGTSGSSDTQYF.

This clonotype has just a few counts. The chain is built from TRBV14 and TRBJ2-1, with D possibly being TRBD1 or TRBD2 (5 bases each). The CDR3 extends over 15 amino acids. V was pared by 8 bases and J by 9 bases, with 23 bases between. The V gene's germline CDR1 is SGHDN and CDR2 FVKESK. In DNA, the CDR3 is TGTGCCAGCTGCACTTCCGGGACCGCTTTGGGTGAGCAGTTCTTC. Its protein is CASCTSGTALGEQFF.

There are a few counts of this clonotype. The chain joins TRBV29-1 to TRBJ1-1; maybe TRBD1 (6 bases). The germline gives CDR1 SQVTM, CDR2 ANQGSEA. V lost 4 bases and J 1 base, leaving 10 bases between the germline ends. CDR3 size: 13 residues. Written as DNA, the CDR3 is TGCAGCGTTGCGGGGGCCGGGAACACTGAAGCTTTCTTT. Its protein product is CSVAGAGNTEAFF.

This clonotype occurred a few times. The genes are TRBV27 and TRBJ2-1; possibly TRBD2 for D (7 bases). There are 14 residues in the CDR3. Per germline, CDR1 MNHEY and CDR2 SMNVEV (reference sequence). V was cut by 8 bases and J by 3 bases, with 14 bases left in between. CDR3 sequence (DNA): TGTGCCAGCCAACCGGGGGGCGGCTACAATGAGCAGTTCTTC. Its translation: CASQPGGGYNEQFF.

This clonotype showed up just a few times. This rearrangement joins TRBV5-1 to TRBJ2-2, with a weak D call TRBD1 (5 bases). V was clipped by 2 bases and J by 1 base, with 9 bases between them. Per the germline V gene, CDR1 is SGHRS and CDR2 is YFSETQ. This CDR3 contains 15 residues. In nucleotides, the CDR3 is TGCGCCAGCAGCTTTTGGCAGGGGAACACCGGGGAGCTGTTTTTT. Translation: CASSFWQGNTGELFF.

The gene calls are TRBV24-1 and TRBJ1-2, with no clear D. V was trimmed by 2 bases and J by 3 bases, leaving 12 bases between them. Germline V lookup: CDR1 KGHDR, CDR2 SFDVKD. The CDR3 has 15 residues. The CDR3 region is CATSDYITGHYGYTF. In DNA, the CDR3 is TGTGCCACCAGTGATTACATTACCGGCCACTATGGCTACACCTTC.

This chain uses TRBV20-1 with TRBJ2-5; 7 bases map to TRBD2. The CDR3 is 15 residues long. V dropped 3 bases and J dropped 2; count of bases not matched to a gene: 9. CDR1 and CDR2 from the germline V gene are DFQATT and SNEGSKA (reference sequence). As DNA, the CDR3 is TGCAGTGCTAGCCGAGAAAGCGGGGTTCAAGAGACCCAGTACTTC. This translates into CSASRESGVQETQYF.

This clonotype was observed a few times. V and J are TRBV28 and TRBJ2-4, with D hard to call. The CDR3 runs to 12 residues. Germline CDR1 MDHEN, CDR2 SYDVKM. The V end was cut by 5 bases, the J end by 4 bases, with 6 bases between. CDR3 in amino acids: CASSIRKNIQYF. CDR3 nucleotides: TGTGCCAGCAGTATCCGGAAAAACATTCAGTACTTC.

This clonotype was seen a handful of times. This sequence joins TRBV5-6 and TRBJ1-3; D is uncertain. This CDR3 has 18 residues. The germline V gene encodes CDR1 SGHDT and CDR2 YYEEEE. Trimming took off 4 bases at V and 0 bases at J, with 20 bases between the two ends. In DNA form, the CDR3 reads TGTGCCAGCAGCCGAGCCTCCGGGGTGGGCAGCTCTGGAAACACCATATATTTT. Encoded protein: CASSRASGVGSSGNTIYF.

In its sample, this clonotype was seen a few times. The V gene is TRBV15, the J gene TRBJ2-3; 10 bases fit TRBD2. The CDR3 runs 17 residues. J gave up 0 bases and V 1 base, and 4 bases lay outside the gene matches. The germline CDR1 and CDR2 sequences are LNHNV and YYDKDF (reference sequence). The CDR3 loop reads CATSRARTSGSTDTQYF. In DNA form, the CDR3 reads TGTGCCACCAGCAGAGCTAGGACTAGCGGAAGCACAGATACGCAGTATTTT. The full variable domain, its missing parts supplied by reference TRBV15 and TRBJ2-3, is DAMVIQNPRYQVTQFGKPVTLSCSQTLNHNVMYWYQQKSSQAPKLLFHYYDKDFNNEADTPDNFQSRRPNTSFCFLDIRSPGLGDTAMYLCATSRARTSGSTDTQYFGPGTRLTVL.

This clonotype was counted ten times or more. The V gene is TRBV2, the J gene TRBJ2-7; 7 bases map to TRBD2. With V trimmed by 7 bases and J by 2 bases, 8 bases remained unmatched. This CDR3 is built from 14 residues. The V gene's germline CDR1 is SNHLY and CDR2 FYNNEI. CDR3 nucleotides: TGTGCCAGCACTACAGCAGGGAGGGCCTACGAGCAGTACTTC. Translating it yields CASTTAGRAYEQYF.